The clone carrying this T cell receptor beta chain has a count of ten or more. Unfractionated PBMC were spiked with known numbers of KT2 clone cells. Different KT2-to-PBMC ratios were created with a constant PBMC count. This entry belongs to a study of quantifying T cell responses using KT2 cells. At the level of the study: TCR alpha and beta constant-region primers primed reverse transcription of RNA. A predetermined fluorescence threshold ended the second PCR, run as a qPCR.

Each cDNA got a UMI-containing oligo ligated at its 3' end. The first PCR ran 4 to 5 cycles with an equimolar RC1.1 and RC1.2 beta primer mix. From the second PCR onward, TCR alpha and beta chains were processed separately. TCRdb fed the UMI-ligation and nested PCR reads into MiXCR, producing one record per CDR3 protein. Found here are about 32,000 distinct CDR3 sequences, approximately 7% of them singletons; the top ten hold around 16%. The specimen sequenced was PBMCs spiked with cells of the T cell clone KT2. The TCR originated in a human donor.

The CDR3 region is CASSQSKTGHTEAFF. The CDR3 DNA reads TGCGCCAGCAGCCAATCTAAGACAGGTCACACTGAAGCTTTCTTT. This chain joins TRBV4-3 and TRBJ1-1; tentative D call: TRBD1 (6 bases). V lost 2 bases, J lost 3 bases, and 13 bases lay in between. There are 15 residues in the CDR3. CDR1 and CDR2 (germline): LGHNA, YSLEER.